These 27 T cell receptor beta chains share one sample of origin, sequenced in a study of T cells after yellow fever vaccination. Each CDR3 protein gets one entry after TCRdb re-called the 5' RACE reads with MiXCR. In the table there are hundreds of thousands of distinct CDR3 sequences, roughly 14% of which are singletons. The sequences come from PBMCs, collected on the day of the yellow fever booster vaccination. Receptor source: a young man who received the YFV17D yellow fever vaccine.

This clonotype was seen only a few times. The chain employs TRBV7-9 and TRBJ2-4; TRBD2 matches 7 bases. CDR3 length: 16 residues. Germline V CDR1 and CDR2: SEHNR, FQNEAQ (reference sequence). V shed 0 bases and J 7 bases; nucleotides not matched to a gene: 9. The CDR3 spells CASSLALGLVGNIQYF. In nucleotides, the CDR3 is TGTGCCAGCAGCTTAGCCCTCGGACTAGTGGGGAACATTCAGTACTTC.

The rearrangement joins TRBV1 to TRBJ2-1; the table calls TRBD2, which could not be checked here. TRBV1 represents a pseudogene. The CDR3 covers 21 residues. CDR3 region: CTSSRGTGTSGRREEYNEQFF. The CDR3 DNA follows: TGCACCAGCAGCCGGGGAACAGGGACTAGCGGGAGAAGAGAAGAATACAATGAGCAGTTCTTC.

The V call is TRBV18, the J call TRBJ2-7; D gene unclear. The germline gives CDR1 KGHSH, CDR2 LQKENI. V was cut by 3 bases and J by 1 base, with 13 bases left in between. The CDR3 has 15 residues. The CDR3 DNA reads as TGTGCCAGCTCACCTGCTGGCTCTCCTTCCTACGAGCAGTACTTC. Translated: CASSPAGSPSYEQYF.

This clonotype was observed at least ten times. The chain has TRBV20-1 and TRBJ2-7; D remains unclear. Deletions cut 0 bases from V and 0 bases from J, with 9 bases between. Germline CDR1 DFQATT, CDR2 SNEGSKA (reference sequence). CDR3 length: 14 residues. The CDR3 nucleotides read TGCAGTGCTAGAGATTTTACGGGCTCCTACGAGCAGTACTTC. The encoded protein is CSARDFTGSYEQYF.

The sample holds many counts of this clonotype. This chain connects TRBV2 to TRBJ2-1; a weak D match, TRBD2 (6 bases). The germline gives CDR1 SNHLY, CDR2 FYNNEI. The CDR3 consists of 14 residues. The germline V and J ends were trimmed by 5 bases and 4 bases, with 12 bases remaining between them. The CDR3 region has the DNA TGTGCCAGCAGTCAAGGAGGACTATACAATGAGCAGTTCTTC. Protein product: CASSQGGLYNEQFF.

J is TRBJ1-4 and V is TRBV7-6; D is ambiguous. V was shortened by 1 base and J by 4 bases, with 10 bases between the two germline ends. Per germline, CDR1 SGHVS and CDR2 FNYEAQ. The CDR3 spans 15 residues. CDR3 in DNA: TGTGCCAGCAGCTTAGGGAATACCCTTAATGAAAAACTGTTTTTT. This gives the protein CASSLGNTLNEKLFF.

The table lists this clonotype with a few counts. V gene TRBV29-1 combines with J gene TRBJ2-6; unclear D gene. Germline loops: CDR1 SQVTM, CDR2 ANQGSEA. The CDR3 consists of 13 residues. V lost 5 bases and J lost 0, with 5 bases in between. CDR3 coding DNA: TGCAGCGTTCCATACTCTGGGGCCAACGTCCTGACTTTC. This gives the protein CSVPYSGANVLTF.

This clonotype has only a few counts. The chain recombines TRBV5-5 with TRBJ1-5, with TRBD1 identical over 7 bases. This CDR3 has 15 amino acids. After removal of 4 bases from V and 0 bases from J, the junction contained 4 bases not matched to a gene. Germline assignment: CDR1 SGHKS and CDR2 YYEKEE (reference sequence). Here the CDR3 reads CASSATGVSNQPQHF. Written as DNA, the CDR3 is TGTGCCAGCAGCGCCACAGGGGTTAGCAATCAGCCCCAGCATTTT.

V gene TRBV29-1 combines with J gene TRBJ2-3; possible D gene TRBD1, 7 bases. Germline V gene data show CDR1 as SQVTM and CDR2 as ANQGSEA. This CDR3 contains 13 residues. V lost 7 bases, J lost 4 bases, and 15 bases lay in between. This CDR3 reads CSARRGEADTQYF. Here the CDR3 DNA reads TGCAGCGCCCGCAGGGGGGAGGCAGATACGCAGTATTTT.

This clonotype has only a few counts. The V gene is TRBV4-1, the J gene TRBJ2-3, with TRBD1 as a possible D gene (6 bases). Trimming left V 6 bases short and J 4 bases short, with 11 bases between. CDR1 is MGHRA, CDR2 YSYEKL, per germline. The CDR3 has 13 amino acids. The CDR3 here is CASSHTGSDTQYF. The CDR3 DNA sequence: TGCGCCAGCAGTCATACAGGGTCAGATACGCAGTATTTT.

The genes are TRBV20-1 and TRBJ2-5; 8 positions match TRBD1. Germline V gives CDR1 DFQATT, CDR2 SNEGSKA (reference sequence). There are 16 residues in the CDR3. V shed 5 bases and J 3 bases; nucleotides not matched to a gene: 14. CDR3 protein: CSADQSGRGHEETQYF. The CDR3 nucleotides read TGCAGTGCTGACCAGAGTGGCAGGGGGCACGAAGAGACCCAGTACTTC.

This chain uses TRBV6-2 or TRBV6-3 with TRBJ2-1, with 11 nucleotides matching TRBD2. CDR1 and CDR2 (germline): MNHEY, SVGEGT. Unmatched junction bases numbered 9, after V lost 6 bases and J lost 5 bases. This CDR3 region has 16 residues. CDR3 bases: TGTGCCAGCAGCAATCCTAGCGGGAGGACGGACAATGAGCAGTTCTTC. Translated: CASSNPSGRTDNEQFF.

A few counts support this clonotype. V usage is TRBV11-2 and J usage is TRBJ2-7; 7 nucleotides match TRBD2. CDR3 length: 14 residues. Per the germline V gene, CDR1 is SGHAT and CDR2 is FQNNGV. V dropped 1 base and J dropped 3; count of bases not matched to a gene: 3. CDR3 sequence: CASSLGPSGYEQYF. CDR3 DNA: TGTGCCAGCAGCTTAGGCCCTAGCGGCTACGAGCAGTACTTC.

This clonotype was seen ten or more times. A read error may account for a junction end that differs from germline. This chain links TRBV5-1 with TRBJ2-3, with D perhaps assigned TRBD1 or TRBD2 (5 bases each). CDR1 and CDR2 from the germline V gene are SGHRS and YFSETQ. The CDR3 runs 13 residues. CDR3 DNA: TGTGCCAGCAGCTTGGGGGGCACAGATACGCAGTATTTT. This translates into CASSLGGTDTQYF.

V and J are TRBV7-2 and TRBJ2-5; no reliable D call. The germline V gene encodes CDR1 SGHTA and CDR2 FQGNSA. V lost 5 bases and J lost 5, with 12 bases in between. The CDR3 length is 13 residues. As DNA, the CDR3 is TGTGCCAGCAGCGCCTGGGCCCCCGAGACCCAGTACTTC. Its translation: CASSAWAPETQYF.

This clonotype was observed a handful of times. The chain combines TRBV6-1 with TRBJ2-7, with TRBD2 as a possible D gene (6 bases). This CDR3 is 15 amino acids long. Germline CDR1 reads MNHNS; CDR2 reads SASEGT. The V end was cut by 8 bases, the J end by 3 bases, with 20 bases between. CDR3 sequence reads: CASRRGRDLVYEQYF. As DNA, the CDR3 is TGTGCCAGCCGAAGGGGCCGGGACTTAGTCTACGAGCAGTACTTC.

This clonotype has a handful of counts. V gene TRBV5-1 combines with J gene TRBJ1-1; D is possibly TRBD1 (5 bases). The CDR3 runs to 14 residues. V was trimmed by 5 bases and J by 1 base, leaving 12 bases between them. Germline V gene sequence: CDR1 SGHRS, CDR2 YFSETQ. The CDR3 DNA reads as TGCGCCAGCAGTGGGGGGGAGCGGAACACTGAAGCTTTCTTT. As protein: CASSGGERNTEAFF. Variable domain in full (rest from reference TRBV5-1 and TRBJ1-1): KAGVTQTPRYLIKTRGQQVTLSCSPISGHRSVSWYQQTPGQGLQFLFEYFSETQRNKGNFPGRFSGRQFSNSRSEMNVSTLELGDSALYLCASSGGERNTEAFFGQGTRLTVV.

This clonotype was counted only a few times. In nucleotides, the CDR3 is TGTGCCAGTCTGGACACCTCTTCCTACGAGCAGTACTTC. Translated: CASLDTSSYEQYF. V usage is TRBV19 and J usage is TRBJ2-7; D may be TRBD1 (5 bases). Trimming removed 8 bases from V and 1 base from J, with 12 bases in between. The CDR3 extends over 13 amino acids. Germline V lookup: CDR1 LNHDA, CDR2 SQIVND (reference sequence).

The rearrangement uses TRBV7-6 and TRBJ2-4, with D possibly called TRBD1 or TRBD2 (5 bases each). In germline, CDR1 is SGHVS, CDR2 FNYEAQ. V lost 1 base and J 7 bases, leaving 11 bases between the germline ends. The CDR3 sequence is 14 residues long. The CDR3 DNA sequence: TGTGCCAGCAGCTTAGACAGGCGCGGGAACATTCAGTACTTC. Its translation is CASSLDRRGNIQYF.

V is TRBV15 and J is TRBJ2-1; 7 bases are a match to TRBD2. J was trimmed by 0 bases and V by 6 bases; bases with no gene match: 5. The CDR3 runs 15 residues. In germline, CDR1 is LNHNV, CDR2 YYDKDF (reference sequence). The CDR3 DNA follows: TGTGCCACCAGAGGCCGCGGGAGCTCCTACAATGAGCAGTTCTTC. Translating it yields CATRGRGSSYNEQFF.

This chain joins TRBV7-2 and TRBJ2-7; TRBD1 might be the D (5 bases). This CDR3 contains 14 residues. The germline V gene has CDR1 SGHTA and CDR2 FQGNSA. V lost 8 bases, J lost 0 bases, and 14 bases lay in between. The DNA for the CDR3 is TGTGCCAGCGGCATCGACAGACTCTCCTACGAGCAGTACTTC. Encoded protein: CASGIDRLSYEQYF.

This clonotype was seen more than once but under ten times. The chain is built from TRBV7-2 and TRBJ2-5; 8 positions agree with TRBD1. V shed 6 bases and J 4 bases; nucleotides not matched to a gene: 13. CDR3 length equals 16 residues. Germline assignment: CDR1 SGHTA and CDR2 FQGNSA. CDR3 DNA: TGTGCCAGCAGGCGTTCGGGACAGGCCCTGGGAGAGACCCAGTACTTC. Translated: CASRRSGQALGETQYF.

Only a few counts were recorded for this clonotype. The chain uses TRBV4-3 and TRBJ2-1; TRBD2 might be the D (5 bases). Germline V lookup: CDR1 LGHNA, CDR2 YSLEER. Trimming cost V 0 bases and J 0 bases, with 15 bases left between them. The CDR3 runs 18 residues. The CDR3 here is CASSQEPGLISSYNEQFF. Here the CDR3 DNA reads TGCGCCAGCAGCCAAGAACCCGGACTTATAAGCTCCTACAATGAGCAGTTCTTC.

This clonotype was counted only a few times. CDR3 loop: CATSDSWGSGGELFF. The CDR3 DNA follows: TGTGCCACCAGTGATTCGTGGGGTTCGGGCGGGGAGCTGTTTTTT. V usage is TRBV24-1 and J usage is TRBJ2-2; no reliable D call. The CDR3 runs 15 residues. V shed 2 bases and J shed 7 bases, with 13 bases lying between them. From germline, CDR1 is KGHDR and CDR2 SFDVKD.

The chain links TRBV6-2 or TRBV6-3 to TRBJ2-7; TRBD2 aligns across 7 bases. The germline V gene has CDR1 MNHEY and CDR2 SVGEGT. J lost 7 bases, V lost 6 bases, and 9 bases had no gene match. The CDR3 has 13 amino acids. The CDR3, as DNA: TGTGCCAGCAGGTCGGGACTACTGTTTGAGCAGTACTTC. Its translation is CASRSGLLFEQYF.

The V and J genes are TRBV29-1 and TRBJ2-1, with 11 bases fitting TRBD2. CDR1 is SQVTM and CDR2 is ANQGSEA in the germline V gene. The CDR3 loop spans 15 amino acids. J lost 2 bases, V lost 2 bases, and 2 bases had no gene match. CDR3 bases: TGCAGCGTTGAACGGGGACTAGCGGCCTACAATGAGCAGTTCTTC. Translated: CSVERGLAAYNEQFF.

This clonotype has a single count. The chain employs TRBV12-3 or TRBV12-4 and TRBJ2-6; no firm D call. This CDR3 region has 16 residues. Trimming shortened V by 2 bases and J by 0 bases, and 8 bases separated the two germline ends. In DNA form, the CDR3 reads TGTGCCAGCAGTTTATTTTTGGGCTCTGGGGCCAACGTCCTGACTTTC. Translated, it gives CASSLFLGSGANVLTF.